The 6 T cell receptor beta chains given below trace back to one sample, sequenced in a study of PD-L1 blockade in urothelial cancer. Time point specified: pretreatment peripheral blood. Sequencing was performed with immunoSEQ multiplex PCR; in TCRdb, only in-frame clones are kept and a portion is missing. This sample has tens of thousands of clones; around 83% occur once, and the top ten carry approximately 9.2%. Sample: PBMCs, taken around atezolizumab (anti-PD-L1) treatment. The receptors were gathered from a woman in her seventies with urothelial cancer.

This chain's CDR3 is CASSGRGQPYEQYF. CDR3 coding DNA: TGTGCCAGTAGTGGGCGGGGACAGCCATACGAGCAGTACTTC. The chain recombines TRBV19 with TRBJ2-7, with a possible D match to TRBD1 (7 bases). The CDR3 has 14 amino acids. Germline V gives CDR1 LNHDA, CDR2 SQIVND (reference sequence). Trimming cost V 5 bases and J 4 bases, with 15 bases left between them. The whole variable domain, remainder taken from reference TRBV19 and TRBJ2-7, is DGGITQSPKYLFRKEGQNVTLSCEQNLNHDAMYWYRQDPGQGLRLIYYSQIVNDFQKGDIAEGYSVSREKKESFPLTVTSAQKNPTAFYLCASSGRGQPYEQYFGPGTRLTVT.

V is TRBV10-3 and J is TRBJ2-1, with a weak D call TRBD2 (6 bases). The V and J ends lost 9 bases and 4 bases respectively, with 16 bases between them. This CDR3 is 14 amino acids long. CDR1 is ENHRY and CDR2 is SYGVKD in the germline V gene. DNA for the CDR3: TGTGCCATACGGGGAGGAGGGTCTTACAATGAGCAGTTCTTC. Its translation: CAIRGGGSYNEQFF.

The rearrangement joins TRBV11-1 to TRBJ2-7, with D unclear. The V end lost 1 base, the J end lost 5 bases, and 21 bases lay between the germline ends. The V gene's germline CDR1 is SGHAT and CDR2 FQDESV (reference sequence). The CDR3 has 17 amino acids. The CDR3 protein is CASSLDGGSLASHEQYF. The CDR3 bases are TGTGCCAGCAGCTTAGACGGCGGAAGCCTTGCGTCCCACGAGCAGTACTTC. The full variable domain, rest sourced from reference TRBV11-1 and TRBJ2-7, is EAEVAQSPRYKITEKSQAVAFWCDPISGHATLYWYRQILGQGPELLVQFQDESVVDDSQLPKDRFSAERLKGVDSTLKIQPAELGDSAMYLCASSLDGGSLASHEQYFGPGTRLTVT.

V gene TRBV5-4 combines with J gene TRBJ2-5; D may be TRBD2 (6 bases). V was shortened by 1 base and J by 5 bases, with 15 bases between the two germline ends. Germline values: CDR1 SGHNT, CDR2 YYREEE (reference sequence). CDR3 length equals 15 residues. CDR3: CASSLYLTGVETQYF. CDR3 coding DNA: TGTGCCAGCAGCTTGTATTTAACGGGGGTCGAGACCCAGTACTTC. Using reference TRBV5-4 and TRBJ2-5 for the parts outside the CDR3, the full variable domain is ETGVTQSPTHLIKTRGQQVTLRCSSQSGHNTVSWYQQALGQGPQFIFQYYREEENGRGNFPPRFSGLQFPNYSSELNVNALELDDSALYLCASSLYLTGVETQYFGPGTRLLVL.

The chain carries TRBV6-6 and TRBJ2-3; no reliable D call. Per the germline V gene, CDR1 is MNHNY and CDR2 is SVGAGI (reference sequence). This CDR3 spans 13 amino acids. Trimming stripped 4 bases from V and 3 bases from J, with 8 bases between. The CDR3 nucleotides are TGTGCCAGCAGTTCTCCGGGTACAGATACGCAGTATTTT. Encoded protein: CASSSPGTDTQYF.

V is TRBV2 and J is TRBJ2-1; 14 bases align to TRBD2. CDR3 length: 19 amino acids. The germline V gene has CDR1 SNHLY and CDR2 FYNNEI. V trimming: 9 bases; J trimming: 9 bases; junction bases outside the gene matches: 22. The CDR3 loop is CARGRRFPPKGLAGVEQFF. The DNA for the CDR3 is TGTGCCAGAGGTCGGCGGTTCCCACCTAAGGGACTAGCGGGAGTTGAGCAGTTCTTC.